This T cell receptor (beta chain) was sequenced in a study of T cell responses to AZD1222 COVID-19 vaccine. Study findings and constraints: Repertoires were obtained only post-peak T cell response. Among vaccine-associated CD4 TCRs, coverage spanned spike, with dominance at 160-218 and 743-854. There were mostly white British donors and more females than males, and clonal diversity was possibly underestimated.

Analysis merged second doses at about 4 or about 12 weeks. The sample holds one count of this clone. Its antigen is as yet unknown. Sequenced by immunoSEQ multiplex PCR; TCRdb stores in-frame clones only, minus some. Among 65,000 to 80,000 clones listed, about 80% were seen once. The V end was cut by 5 bases, the J end by 6 bases, with 11 bases between. CDR1 and CDR2 from the germline V gene are SGHAT and FQNNGV. The CDR3 is made up of 12 amino acids. The source of this sequence is an adult who received the AZD1222 COVID-19 vaccine. The chain links TRBV11-2 to TRBJ2-7; weak D call: TRBD1 (5 bases). This sample comprised peripheral blood, obtained 28 days after the second AZD1222 dose. The chain's CDR3 is CASSQGVVEQYF. CDR3 bases: TGTGCCAGCAGCCAGGGCGTTGTCGAGCAGTACTTC.